This T cell receptor beta chain was sequenced during a study of OX40 agonist ivuxolimab in advanced cancers. Clones were read by immunoSEQ multiplex PCR, and TCRdb kept only the in-frame ones, dropping some. The sample consists of just under 8,000 clones, roughly 85% of them appearing once. Looked up from germline, CDR1 is GTSNPN and CDR2 is SVGIG (reference sequence). The V and J ends lost 0 bases and 6 bases respectively, with 10 bases between them. The CDR3 loop spans 13 amino acids. This clonotype was sampled from an adult with an advanced solid tumor such as melanoma, head and neck, liver or kidney cancer. The specimen was CD4+ or CD8+ T cells sorted from blood, collected in a trial of the OX40 agonist ivuxolimab. This chain joins TRBV30 and TRBJ2-3; D perhaps matches TRBD2 (5 bases). Here the CDR3 reads CAWSVSTGDTQYF. As DNA, the CDR3 is TGTGCCTGGAGTGTGAGTACGGGGGATACGCAGTATTTT.